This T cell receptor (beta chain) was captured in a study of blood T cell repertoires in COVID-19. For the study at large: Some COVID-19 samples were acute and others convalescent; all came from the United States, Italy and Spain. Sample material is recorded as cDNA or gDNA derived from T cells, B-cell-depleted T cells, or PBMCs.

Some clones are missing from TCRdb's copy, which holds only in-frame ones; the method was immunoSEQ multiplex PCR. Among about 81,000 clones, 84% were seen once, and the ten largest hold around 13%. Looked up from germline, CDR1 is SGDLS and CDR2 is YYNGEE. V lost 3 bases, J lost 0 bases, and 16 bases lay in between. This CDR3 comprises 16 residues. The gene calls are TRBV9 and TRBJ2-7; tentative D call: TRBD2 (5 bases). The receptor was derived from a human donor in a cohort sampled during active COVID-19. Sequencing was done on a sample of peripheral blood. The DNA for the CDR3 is TGTGCCAGCAGCGCTCAAAGGACTGGGAGCTCCTACGAGCAGTACTTC. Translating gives CASSAQRTGSSYEQYF.